This T cell receptor beta chain is drawn from a study of OX40 agonist ivuxolimab in advanced cancers. Study outcomes and limitations: Partial responders at 0.1-3.0 mg/kg had among the lowest clonal expansion.

Germline-derived CDR1 and CDR2 are MNHEY and SVGAGI. The CDR3 extends over 15 amino acids. With 2 bases removed from V and 6 bases from J, the gap between germline ends came to 14 bases. About this clone itself: Its antigen is unknown.

Profiled with immunoSEQ multiplex PCR; TCRdb holds only in-frame clones, not every one. This sample yields about 57,000 clones, of which 87% are seen a single time; approximately 0.4% belongs to the top ten. This specimen was CD4+ or CD8+ T cells sorted from blood, taken in a trial of the OX40 agonist ivuxolimab. V gene TRBV6-5 combines with J gene TRBJ2-4, with D maybe TRBD1 (5 bases). The receptor's source is an adult with an advanced solid tumor such as melanoma, head and neck, liver or kidney cancer. The CDR3 sequence: CASSYGAGWSNIQYF. In nucleotides, the CDR3 is TGTGCCAGCAGTTACGGGGCAGGGTGGTCAAACATTCAGTACTTC.